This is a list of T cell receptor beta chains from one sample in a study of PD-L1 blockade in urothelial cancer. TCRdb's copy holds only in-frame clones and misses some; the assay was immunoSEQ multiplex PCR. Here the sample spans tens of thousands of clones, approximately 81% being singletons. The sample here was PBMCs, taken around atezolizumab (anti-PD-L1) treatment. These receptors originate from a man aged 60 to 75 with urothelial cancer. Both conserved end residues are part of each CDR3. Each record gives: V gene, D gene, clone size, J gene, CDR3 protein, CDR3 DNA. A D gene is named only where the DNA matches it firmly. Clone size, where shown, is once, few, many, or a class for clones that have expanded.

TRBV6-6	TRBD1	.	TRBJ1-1	CATSRMTGVVNTEAFF	TGTGCCACCTCTCGGATGACAGGGGTTGTGAACACTGAAGCTTTCTTT
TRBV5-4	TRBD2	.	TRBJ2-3	CASSPIIGGRAFKDTQYF	TGTGCCAGCAGCCCGATAATCGGGGGGAGGGCCTTTAAAGATACGCAGTATTTT
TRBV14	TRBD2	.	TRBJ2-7	CASSQSLTLAGGEQYF	TGTGCCAGCAGCCAATCCCTGACCCTAGCGGGAGGCGAGCAGTACTTC
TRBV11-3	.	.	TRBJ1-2	CASSPRGGHYGYTF	TGTGCCAGCAGCCCCCGAGGAGGGCACTATGGCTACACCTTC
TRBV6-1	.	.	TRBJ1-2	CASSDQGRAYGYTF	TGTGCCAGCAGTGATCAGGGTCGGGCTTATGGCTACACCTTC
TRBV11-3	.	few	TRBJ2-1	CASSGDNEQFF	TGTGCCAGCAGCGGAGACAATGAGCAGTTCTTC
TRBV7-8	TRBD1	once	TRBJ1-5	CASSPARGQGTPQHF	TGTGCCAGCAGCCCAGCACGAGGACAGGGAACACCCCAGCATTTT
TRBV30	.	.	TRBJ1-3	CAFYLRESGNTIYF	TGTGCCTTCTACCTGAGGGAGTCTGGAAACACCATATATTTT
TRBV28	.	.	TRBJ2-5	CASSFSTGIQYF	TGTGCCAGCAGTTTCTCAACAGGTATCCAGTACTTC
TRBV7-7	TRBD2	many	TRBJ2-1	CASSPLLAGGWHNEQFF	TGTGCTAGCAGCCCATTACTAGCGGGAGGCTGGCACAATGAGCAGTTCTTC
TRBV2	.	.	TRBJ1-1	CASHFEGGSNTEAFF	TGTGCCAGCCATTTCGAGGGGGGGTCGAACACTGAAGCTTTCTTT
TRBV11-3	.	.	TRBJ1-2	CASSLDQASNYGYTF	TGTGCCAGCAGCTTAGACCAGGCCTCTAACTATGGCTACACCTTC
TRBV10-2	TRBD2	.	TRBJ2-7	CASGTSGSLEQYF	TGCGCCAGCGGGACTAGCGGGAGCCTCGAGCAGTACTTC
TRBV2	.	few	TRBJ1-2	CASQRTANGYTF	TGTGCCAGCCAGCGGACAGCAAATGGCTACACCTTC
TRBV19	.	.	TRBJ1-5	CASSMRREGGNQPQHF	TGTGCCAGTAGTATGAGGAGGGAGGGCGGCAATCAGCCCCAGCATTTT
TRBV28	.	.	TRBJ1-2	CASRMAGQNYGYTF	TGTGCCAGCAGAATGGCGGGGCAGAACTATGGCTACACCTTC
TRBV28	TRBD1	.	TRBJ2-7	CASRDRGPQGAYEQYF	TGTGCCAGTAGGGACAGGGGGCCACAAGGGGCCTACGAGCAGTACTTC
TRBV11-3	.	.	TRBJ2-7	CASSLESLFSYEQYF	TGTGCCAGCAGCTTAGAATCTTTATTTTCCTACGAGCAGTACTTC
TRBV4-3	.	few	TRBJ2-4	CASSRGGGKEAKNIQYF	TGCGCCAGCAGCCGAGGGGGCGGGAAGGAGGCCAAAAACATTCAGTACTTC